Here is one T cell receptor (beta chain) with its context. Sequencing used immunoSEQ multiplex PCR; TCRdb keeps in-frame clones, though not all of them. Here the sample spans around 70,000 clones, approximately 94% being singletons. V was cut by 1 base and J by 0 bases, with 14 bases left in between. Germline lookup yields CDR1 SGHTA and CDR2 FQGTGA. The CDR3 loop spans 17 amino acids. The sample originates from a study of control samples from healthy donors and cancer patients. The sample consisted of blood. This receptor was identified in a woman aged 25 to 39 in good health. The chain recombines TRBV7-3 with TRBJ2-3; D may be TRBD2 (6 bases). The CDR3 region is CASSLSGGTFSTDTQYF. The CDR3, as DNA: TGTGCCAGCAGCTTAAGCGGAGGGACCTTTAGCACAGATACGCAGTATTTT.